Listed below are T cell receptor beta chains from one sample, sequenced in a study of CD8 T cells in ankylosing spondylitis. TCRdb ran MiXCR on the 5' RACE reads and lists one entry per CDR3 protein. The table lists around 250,000 distinct CDR3 sequences, over 8.5% of them singletons. The specimen was blood, either unsorted or a sorted T cell fraction (not recorded which). The receptors were sampled from a male donor with ankylosing spondylitis or in good health (not recorded which). Both conserved end residues are part of each CDR3. A D gene is named only where the DNA matches it firmly. Expanded clones get a size class; other rows say once, few or many, or leave the size out.

cdr3_length | j_call | clone_size | v_call | d_call | cdr3_aa | cdr3_nt
13 | TRBJ2-1 | NA | TRBV7-3 | NA | CASSLNEALEQFF | TGTGCCAGCAGCTTAAACGAGGCTCTTGAGCAGTTCTTC
16 | TRBJ1-1 | few | TRBV13 | TRBD1 | CASSSMTGGLNTEAFF | TGTGCCAGCAGCTCGATGACAGGGGGCTTGAACACTGAAGCTTTCTTT
15 | TRBJ2-7 | NA | TRBV11-3 | TRBD1 | CASSLGGTGTYEQYF | TGTGCCAGCAGCTTAGGTGGGACAGGTACCTACGAGCAGTACTTC
12 | TRBJ2-5 | few | TRBV29-1 | TRBD2 | CSVYVAGETQYF | TGCAGCGTTTATGTAGCGGGGGAGACCCAGTACTTC
16 | TRBJ2-2 | many | TRBV12-3/TRBV12-4 | TRBD1 | CASSLLGQGSPGELFF | TGTGCCAGCAGTTTGCTGGGACAGGGGAGTCCCGGGGAGCTGTTTTTT
12 | TRBJ1-1 | many | TRBV6-5 | TRBD1 | CASSYQGAEAFF | TGTGCCAGCAGTTATCAGGGGGCTGAAGCTTTCTTT
16 | TRBJ2-3 | many | TRBV20-1 | TRBD2 | CSARAHRTSGTDTQYF | TGCAGTGCTAGAGCCCACCGGACTAGCGGCACAGATACGCAGTATTTT
15 | TRBJ2-3 | many | TRBV6-1 | TRBD1 | CASSPDRGLRGTQYF | TGTGCCAGCAGTCCCGACAGGGGGCTGAGGGGCACGCAGTATTTT
14 | TRBJ2-2 | many | TRBV5-5 | NA | CASSLLSGTGELFF | TGTGCCAGCAGCTTGCTATCAGGGACCGGGGAGCTGTTTTTT
14 | TRBJ2-3 | many | TRBV20-1 | TRBD2 | CSAQLAGSTDTQYF | TGCAGTGCTCAGCTAGCGGGGAGCACAGATACGCAGTATTTT
15 | TRBJ2-1 | few | TRBV5-1 | NA | CASSLGAGFNNEQFF | TGCGCCAGCAGCTTGGGTGCAGGGTTTAACAATGAGCAGTTCTTC
12 | TRBJ2-3 | NA | TRBV4-2 | NA | CASRPSGDTQYF | TGTGCCAGCAGACCCAGCGGAGATACGCAGTATTTT
12 | TRBJ2-3 | NA | TRBV2 | TRBD1 | CASSSRDRGQYF | TGTGCCAGCAGCTCCCGGGACAGGGGGCAGTATTTT
16 | TRBJ2-1 | few | TRBV28 | TRBD2 | CAGSLVGGSSYNEQFF | TGTGCCGGCAGTTTGGTGGGGGGGAGCTCCTACAATGAGCAGTTCTTC
17 | TRBJ2-1 | NA | TRBV5-6 | TRBD2 | CASSLVAGDISYNEQFF | TGTGCCAGCAGCCTAGTAGCGGGAGACATCTCCTACAATGAGCAGTTCTTC
19 | TRBJ2-1 | many | TRBV29-1 | TRBD2 | CSAARTSGSILSSYNEQFF | TGCAGCGCCGCGAGGACTAGCGGGTCTATCCTTAGTTCCTACAATGAGCAGTTCTTC
15 | TRBJ2-5 | NA | TRBV5-1 | NA | CASSYYGGPQETQYF | TGCGCCAGCAGCTACTACGGAGGGCCGCAAGAGACCCAGTACTTC
15 | TRBJ2-2 | many | TRBV5-1 | NA | CASSWRTANTGELFF | TGCGCCAGCAGCTGGAGGACGGCGAACACCGGGGAGCTGTTTTTT
14 | TRBJ2-2 | many | TRBV29-1 | TRBD1 | CSVRSQGAGGELFF | TGCAGCGTACGGAGCCAGGGGGCGGGCGGGGAGCTGTTTTTT
16 | TRBJ2-7 | many | TRBV12-3/TRBV12-4 | NA | CASSLRLSEGTYEQYF | TGTGCCAGCAGTTTACGACTATCAGAGGGAACCTACGAGCAGTACTTC
14 | TRBJ1-1 | many | TRBV5-1 | NA | CASKQSPSGAEAFF | TGCGCCAGCAAGCAATCTCCTTCAGGCGCTGAAGCTTTCTTT
14 | TRBJ1-1 | many | TRBV7-3 | NA | CASSLQGQNTEAFF | TGTGCCAGCAGCTTACAGGGCCAGAACACTGAAGCTTTCTTT
14 | TRBJ1-1 | many | TRBV9 | NA | CASSVEALNTEAFF | TGTGCCAGCAGCGTAGAGGCCTTGAACACTGAAGCTTTCTTT
14 | TRBJ1-6 | many | TRBV12-3/TRBV12-4 | TRBD1 | CASRIQGRNSPLHF | TGTGCCAGCAGGATACAGGGGCGAAATTCACCCCTCCACTTT
15 | TRBJ2-3 | many | TRBV9 | NA | CASSSQAGRTDTQYF | TGTGCCAGCAGCTCCCAAGCGGGCCGCACAGATACGCAGTATTTT
14 | TRBJ2-1 | NA | TRBV2 | TRBD2 | CASTGLAAYNEQFF | TGTGCCAGCACTGGACTAGCGGCTTACAATGAGCAGTTCTTC
15 | TRBJ1-1 | few | TRBV5-1 | NA | CASSLSPVDFAEAFF | TGCGCCAGCAGCTTGAGCCCAGTAGATTTTGCTGAAGCTTTCTTT
15 | TRBJ2-7 | NA | TRBV5-1 | TRBD1 | CASSLQGQGMREQYF | TGCGCCAGCAGCTTGCAGGGACAGGGGATGCGCGAGCAGTACTTC
16 | TRBJ1-5 | many | TRBV5-6 | TRBD1 | CASSLWRRGRNQPQHF | TGTGCCAGCAGCTTGTGGCGCAGGGGGCGCAATCAGCCCCAGCATTTT
15 | TRBJ2-3 | many | TRBV5-1 | NA | CASSSSGERTDTQYF | TGCGCCAGCAGCTCGTCAGGGGAGCGCACAGATACGCAGTATTTT
13 | TRBJ1-2 | NA | TRBV7-9 | NA | CASSARWTDGYTF | TGTGCCAGCAGCGCCCGTTGGACGGATGGCTACACCTTC
14 | TRBJ2-3 | NA | TRBV5-1 | NA | CASSLGDGDDTQYF | TGCGCCAGCAGCTTGGGTGACGGGGACGATACGCAGTATTTT
15 | TRBJ1-5 | many | TRBV20-1 | NA | CSAYAPGQPHQPQHF | TGCAGTGCTTACGCCCCAGGACAACCCCATCAGCCCCAGCATTTT
15 | TRBJ2-1 | many | TRBV20-1 | NA | CSARDRDRAYNEQFF | TGCAGTGCTAGGGACCGGGATCGAGCCTACAATGAGCAGTTCTTC
16 | TRBJ2-1 | many | TRBV20-1 | NA | CSARSKPVAAHREQFF | TGCAGTGCTAGATCAAAGCCGGTGGCAGCGCATCGGGAGCAGTTCTTC
15 | TRBJ2-1 | NA | TRBV12-3/TRBV12-4 | NA | CASPPGWGSYNEQFF | TGTGCCAGCCCCCCCGGGTGGGGATCCTACAATGAGCAGTTCTTC
13 | TRBJ2-7 | NA | TRBV12-3/TRBV12-4 | TRBD1 | CASKEQGVGEQYF | TGTGCCAGCAAGGAACAGGGGGTCGGCGAGCAGTACTTC